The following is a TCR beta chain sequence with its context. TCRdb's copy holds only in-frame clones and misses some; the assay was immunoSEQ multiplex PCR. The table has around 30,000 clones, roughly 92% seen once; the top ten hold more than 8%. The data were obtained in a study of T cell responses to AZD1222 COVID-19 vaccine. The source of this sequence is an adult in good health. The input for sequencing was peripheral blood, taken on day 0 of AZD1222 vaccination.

In DNA form, the CDR3 reads TGTGCCAGCATCGAGGGGGGAGAGTACGAGCAGTACTTC. Translated, it gives CASIEGGEYEQYF. V and J are TRBV28 and TRBJ2-7, with D possibly called TRBD1 or TRBD2 (6 bases each). Trimming cost V 7 bases and J 4 bases, with 14 bases left between them. The CDR3 spans 13 residues. Germline CDR1 reads MDHEN; CDR2 reads SYDVKM.